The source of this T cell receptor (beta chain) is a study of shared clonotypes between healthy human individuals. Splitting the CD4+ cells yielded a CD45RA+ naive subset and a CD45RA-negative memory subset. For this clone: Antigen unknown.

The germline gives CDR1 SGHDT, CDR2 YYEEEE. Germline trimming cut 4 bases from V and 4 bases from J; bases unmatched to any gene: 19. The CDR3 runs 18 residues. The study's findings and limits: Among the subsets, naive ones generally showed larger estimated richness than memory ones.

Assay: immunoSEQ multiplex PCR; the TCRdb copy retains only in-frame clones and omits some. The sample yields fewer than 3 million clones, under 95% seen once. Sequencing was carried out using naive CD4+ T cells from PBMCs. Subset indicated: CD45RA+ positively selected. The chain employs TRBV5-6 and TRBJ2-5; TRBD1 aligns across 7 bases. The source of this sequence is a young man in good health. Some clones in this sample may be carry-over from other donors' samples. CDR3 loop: CASSRRDMGQFLGETQYF. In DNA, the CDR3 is TGTGCCAGCAGCCGAAGGGATATGGGACAGTTCTTGGGAGAGACCCAGTACTTC.